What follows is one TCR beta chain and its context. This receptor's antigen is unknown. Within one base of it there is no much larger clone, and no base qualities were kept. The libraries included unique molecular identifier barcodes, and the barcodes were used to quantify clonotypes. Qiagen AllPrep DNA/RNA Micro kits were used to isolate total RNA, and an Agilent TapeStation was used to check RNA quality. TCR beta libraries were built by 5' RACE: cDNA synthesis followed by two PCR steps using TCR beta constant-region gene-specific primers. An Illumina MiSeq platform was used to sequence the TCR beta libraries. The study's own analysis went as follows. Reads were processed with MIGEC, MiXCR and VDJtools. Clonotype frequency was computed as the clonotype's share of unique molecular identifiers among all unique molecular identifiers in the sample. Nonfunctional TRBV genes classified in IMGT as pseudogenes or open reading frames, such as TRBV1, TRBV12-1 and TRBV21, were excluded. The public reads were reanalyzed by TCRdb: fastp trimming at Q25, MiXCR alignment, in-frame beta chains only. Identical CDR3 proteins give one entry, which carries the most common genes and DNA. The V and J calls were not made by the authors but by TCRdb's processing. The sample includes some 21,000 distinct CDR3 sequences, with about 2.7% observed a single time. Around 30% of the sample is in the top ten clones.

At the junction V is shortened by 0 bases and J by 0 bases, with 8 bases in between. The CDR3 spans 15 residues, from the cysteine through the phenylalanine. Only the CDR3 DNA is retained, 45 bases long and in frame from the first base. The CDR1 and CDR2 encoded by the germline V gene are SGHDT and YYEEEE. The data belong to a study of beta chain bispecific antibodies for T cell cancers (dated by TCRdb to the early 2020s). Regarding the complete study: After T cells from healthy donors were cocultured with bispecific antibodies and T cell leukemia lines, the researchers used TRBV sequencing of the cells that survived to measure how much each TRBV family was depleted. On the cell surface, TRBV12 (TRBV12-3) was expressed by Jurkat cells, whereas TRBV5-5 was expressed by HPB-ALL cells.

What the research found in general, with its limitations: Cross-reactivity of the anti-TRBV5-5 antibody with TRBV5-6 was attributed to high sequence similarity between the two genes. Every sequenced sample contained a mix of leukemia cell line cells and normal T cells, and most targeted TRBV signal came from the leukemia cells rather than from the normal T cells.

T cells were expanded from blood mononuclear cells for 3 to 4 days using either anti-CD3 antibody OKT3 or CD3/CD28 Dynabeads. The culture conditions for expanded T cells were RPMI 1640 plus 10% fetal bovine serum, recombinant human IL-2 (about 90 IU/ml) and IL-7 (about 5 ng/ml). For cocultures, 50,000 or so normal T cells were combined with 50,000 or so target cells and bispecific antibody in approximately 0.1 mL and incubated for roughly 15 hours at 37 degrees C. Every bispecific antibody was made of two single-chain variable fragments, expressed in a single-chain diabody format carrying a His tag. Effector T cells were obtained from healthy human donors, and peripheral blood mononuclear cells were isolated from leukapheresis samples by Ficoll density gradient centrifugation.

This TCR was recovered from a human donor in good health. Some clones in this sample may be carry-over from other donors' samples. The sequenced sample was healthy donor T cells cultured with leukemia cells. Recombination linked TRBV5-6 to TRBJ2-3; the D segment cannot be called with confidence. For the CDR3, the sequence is CASSLARPSTDTQYF. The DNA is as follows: TGTGCCAGCAGCTTGGCCCGGCCTAGCACAGATACGCAGTATTTT. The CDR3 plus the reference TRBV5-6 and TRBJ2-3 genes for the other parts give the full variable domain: DAGVTQSPTHLIKTRGQQVTLRCSPKSGHDTVSWYQQALGQGPQFIFQYYEEEERQRGNFPDRFSGHQFPNYSSELNVNALLLGDSALYLCASSLARPSTDTQYFGPGTRLTVL.